The clone carrying this T cell receptor (beta chain) was detected a few times. Its target is unknown. This entry is derived from a study of memory CD8 T cells in hepatitis C reinfection. Study-wide context: Chronic HCV followed reinfection in a couple of donors who cleared primary infection.

This sample's time point: peak reinfection, 3 to 8 weeks after reinfection detection. The sorted cells went straight to TCR sequencing with no prior in vitro expansion. The ends were cut back, 0 bases at V and 0 bases at J, with 15 bases in the middle. In germline, CDR1 is SGHRS, CDR2 YFSETQ. The CDR3 totals 17 residues. General observations from the study: A handful of donors were too few for definitive public clonotype conclusions.

The data were produced by immunoSEQ multiplex PCR, yet TCRdb's version contains in-frame clones alone and is incomplete. The table shows 2,500 to 3,000 clones, with about nine tenths occurring only once. The source is a man in his fifties or sixties with hepatitis C virus infection. The chain couples TRBV5-1 to TRBJ1-1; tentatively, D is TRBD1 (5 bases). Sequencing was performed on naive CD8+ T cells sorted from blood. The CDR3 is CASSLELVGGVNTEAFF. DNA for the CDR3: TGCGCCAGCAGCTTGGAACTCGTGGGGGGGGTGAACACTGAAGCTTTCTTT. The variable domain in full, completed from reference TRBV5-1 and TRBJ1-1, reads KAGVTQTPRYLIKTRGQQVTLSCSPISGHRSVSWYQQTPGQGLQFLFEYFSETQRNKGNFPGRFSGRQFSNSRSEMNVSTLELGDSALYLCASSLELVGGVNTEAFFGQGTRLTVV.